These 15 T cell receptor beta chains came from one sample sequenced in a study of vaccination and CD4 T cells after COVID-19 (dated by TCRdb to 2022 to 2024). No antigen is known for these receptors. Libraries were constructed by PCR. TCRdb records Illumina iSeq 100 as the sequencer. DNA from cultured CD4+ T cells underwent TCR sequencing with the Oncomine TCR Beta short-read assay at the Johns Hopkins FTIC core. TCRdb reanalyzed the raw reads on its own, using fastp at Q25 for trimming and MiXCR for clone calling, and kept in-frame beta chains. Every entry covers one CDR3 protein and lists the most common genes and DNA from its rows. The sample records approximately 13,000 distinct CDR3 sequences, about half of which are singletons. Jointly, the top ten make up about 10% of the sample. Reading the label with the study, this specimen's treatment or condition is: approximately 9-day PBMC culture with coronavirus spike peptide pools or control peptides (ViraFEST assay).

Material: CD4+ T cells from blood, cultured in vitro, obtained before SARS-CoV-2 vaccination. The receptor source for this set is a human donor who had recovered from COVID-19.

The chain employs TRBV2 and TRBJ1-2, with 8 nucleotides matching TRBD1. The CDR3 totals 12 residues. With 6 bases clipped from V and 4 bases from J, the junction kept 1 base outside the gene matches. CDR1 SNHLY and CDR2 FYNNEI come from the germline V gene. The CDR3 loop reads CASRTGAYGYTF. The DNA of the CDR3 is TGTGCCAGCAGGACAGGGGCCTATGGCTACACCTTC.

The CDR3, as DNA: TGTGCCATCAGTGAGAAGGTCCGCGGGGGAGATACGCAGTATTTT. It is translated as CAISEKVRGGDTQYF. The chain combines TRBV10-3 with TRBJ2-3; TRBD2 agrees at 7 bases. The CDR3 has 15 residues. Germline V gene lookup returns CDR1 ENHRY and CDR2 SYGVKD. J gave up 5 bases and V 2 bases, and 7 bases lay outside the gene matches.

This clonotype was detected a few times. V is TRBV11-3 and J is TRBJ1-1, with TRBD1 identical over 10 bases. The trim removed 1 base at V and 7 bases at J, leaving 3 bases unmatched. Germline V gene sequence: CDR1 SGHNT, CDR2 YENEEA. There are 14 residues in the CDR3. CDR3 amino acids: CASSLGTGGNEAFF. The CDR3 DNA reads TGTGCCAGCAGCTTAGGGACAGGGGGGAATGAAGCTTTCTTT.

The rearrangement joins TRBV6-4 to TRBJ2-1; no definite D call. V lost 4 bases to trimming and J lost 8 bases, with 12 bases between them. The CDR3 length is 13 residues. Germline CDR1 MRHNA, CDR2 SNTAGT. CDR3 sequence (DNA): TGTGCCAGCAGTGCGAGTTCGAAAGATGAGCAGTTCTTC. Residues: CASSASSKDEQFF.

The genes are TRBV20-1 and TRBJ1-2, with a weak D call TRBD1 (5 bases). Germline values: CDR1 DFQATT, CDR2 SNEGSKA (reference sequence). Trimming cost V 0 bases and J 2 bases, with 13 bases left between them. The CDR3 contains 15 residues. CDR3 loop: CSARDRIQGNYGYTF. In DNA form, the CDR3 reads TGCAGTGCTAGAGATCGTATTCAGGGAAACTATGGCTACACCTTC.

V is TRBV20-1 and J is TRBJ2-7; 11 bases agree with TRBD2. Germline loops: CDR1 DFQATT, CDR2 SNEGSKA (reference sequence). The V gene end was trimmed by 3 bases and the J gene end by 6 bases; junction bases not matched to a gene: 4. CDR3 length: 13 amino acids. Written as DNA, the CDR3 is TGCAGTGCTAGTCTCCTAGCGGGAGGCGAGCAGTACTTC. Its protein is CSASLLAGGEQYF.

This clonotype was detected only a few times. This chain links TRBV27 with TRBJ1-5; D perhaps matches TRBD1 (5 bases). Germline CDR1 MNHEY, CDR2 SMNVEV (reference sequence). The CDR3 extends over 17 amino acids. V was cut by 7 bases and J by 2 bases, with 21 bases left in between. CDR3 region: CASIIGDGAGCNQPQHF. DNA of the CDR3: TGTGCCAGCATTATCGGGGACGGGGCAGGATGCAATCAGCCCCAGCATTTT.

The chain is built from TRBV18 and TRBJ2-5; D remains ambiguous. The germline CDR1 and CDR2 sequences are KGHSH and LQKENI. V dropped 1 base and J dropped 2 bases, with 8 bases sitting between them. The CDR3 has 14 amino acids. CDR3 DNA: TGTGCCAGCTCACCACGGGCAGGTCAAGAGACCCAGTACTTC. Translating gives CASSPRAGQETQYF.

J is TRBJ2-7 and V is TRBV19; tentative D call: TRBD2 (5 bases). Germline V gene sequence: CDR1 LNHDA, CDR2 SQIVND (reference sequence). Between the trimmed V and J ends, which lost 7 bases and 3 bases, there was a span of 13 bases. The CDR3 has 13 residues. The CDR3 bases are TGTGCCAGTACCGACCGAGAGGGCTACGAGCAGTACTTC. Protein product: CASTDREGYEQYF. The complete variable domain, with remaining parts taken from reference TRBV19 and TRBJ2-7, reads DGGITQSPKYLFRKEGQNVTLSCEQNLNHDAMYWYRQDPGQGLRLIYYSQIVNDFQKGDIAEGYSVSREKKESFPLTVTSAQKNPTAFYLCASTDREGYEQYFGPGTRLTVT.

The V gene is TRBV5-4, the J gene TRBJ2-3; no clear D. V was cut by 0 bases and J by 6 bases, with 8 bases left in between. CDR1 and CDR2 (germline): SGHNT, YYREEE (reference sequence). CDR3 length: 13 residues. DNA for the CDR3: TGTGCCAGCAGCTTGGGGATGGCGGATACGCAGTATTTT. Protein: CASSLGMADTQYF.

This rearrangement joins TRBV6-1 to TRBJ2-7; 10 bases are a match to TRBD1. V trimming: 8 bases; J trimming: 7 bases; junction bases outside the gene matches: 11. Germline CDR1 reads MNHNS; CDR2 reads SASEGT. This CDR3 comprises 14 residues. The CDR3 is CASQGGQGVGEQYF. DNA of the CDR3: TGTGCCAGCCAAGGTGGACAGGGGGTGGGGGAGCAGTACTTC.

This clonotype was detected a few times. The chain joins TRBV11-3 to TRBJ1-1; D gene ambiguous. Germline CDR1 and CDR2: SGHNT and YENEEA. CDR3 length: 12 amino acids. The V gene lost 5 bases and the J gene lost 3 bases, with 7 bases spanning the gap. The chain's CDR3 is CASSRRDTEAFF. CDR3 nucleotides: TGTGCCAGCAGCCGGAGGGACACTGAAGCTTTCTTT.

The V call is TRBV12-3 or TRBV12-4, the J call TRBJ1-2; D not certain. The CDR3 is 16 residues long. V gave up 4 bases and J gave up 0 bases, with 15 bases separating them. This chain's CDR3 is CASSSDGRRANYGYTF. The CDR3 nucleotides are TGTGCCAGCAGTTCCGATGGACGGCGAGCTAACTATGGCTACACCTTC.

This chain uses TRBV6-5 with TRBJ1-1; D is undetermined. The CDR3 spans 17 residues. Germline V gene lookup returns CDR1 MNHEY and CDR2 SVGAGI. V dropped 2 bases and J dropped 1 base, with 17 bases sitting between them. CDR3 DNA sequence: TGTGCCAGCAGTTACCCTTACCCGCCGGTGGCGAACACTGAAGCTTTCTTT. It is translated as CASSYPYPPVANTEAFF.

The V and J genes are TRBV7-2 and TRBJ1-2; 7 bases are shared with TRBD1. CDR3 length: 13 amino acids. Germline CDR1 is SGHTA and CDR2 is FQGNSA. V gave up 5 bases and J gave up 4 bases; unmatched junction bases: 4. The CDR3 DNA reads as TGTGCCAGCAGCGATACAGGGGTCTATGGCTACACCTTC. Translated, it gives CASSDTGVYGYTF.